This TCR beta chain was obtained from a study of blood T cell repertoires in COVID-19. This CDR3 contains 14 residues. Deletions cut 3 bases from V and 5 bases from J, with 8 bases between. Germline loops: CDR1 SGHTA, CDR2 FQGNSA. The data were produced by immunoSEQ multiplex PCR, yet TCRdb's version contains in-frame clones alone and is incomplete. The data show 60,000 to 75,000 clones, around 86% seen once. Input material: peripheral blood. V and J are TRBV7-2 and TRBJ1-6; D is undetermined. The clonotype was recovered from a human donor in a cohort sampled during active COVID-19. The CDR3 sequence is CASSLTRNNSPLHF. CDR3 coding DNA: TGTGCCAGCAGCTTGACTAGGAATAATTCACCCCTCCACTTT.